Detailed here is one T cell receptor beta chain. The CDR3 runs 15 residues. The germline gives CDR1 SGHTA, CDR2 FQGNSA. Losses at the gene ends were 4 bases for V and 5 bases for J; bases not matched to a gene: 5. With 60 Vbeta and 13 Jbeta primers, the PCR was carried out. Produced via immunoSEQ multiplex PCR; TCRdb's table is partial and in-frame only. Of roughly 150,000 clones in the sample, around 80% were seen once. This entry belongs to a study of cytomegalovirus exposure and HLA in healthy donors. The sample taken for sequencing was PBMCs. This rearrangement joins TRBV7-2 to TRBJ2-1; TRBD1 matches 10 bases. The TCR originated in a male donor in good health and CMV-seropositive. The chain's CDR3 is CASSSDRGRNNEQFF. DNA for the CDR3: TGTGCCAGCAGCTCAGACAGGGGGCGAAACAATGAGCAGTTCTTC.